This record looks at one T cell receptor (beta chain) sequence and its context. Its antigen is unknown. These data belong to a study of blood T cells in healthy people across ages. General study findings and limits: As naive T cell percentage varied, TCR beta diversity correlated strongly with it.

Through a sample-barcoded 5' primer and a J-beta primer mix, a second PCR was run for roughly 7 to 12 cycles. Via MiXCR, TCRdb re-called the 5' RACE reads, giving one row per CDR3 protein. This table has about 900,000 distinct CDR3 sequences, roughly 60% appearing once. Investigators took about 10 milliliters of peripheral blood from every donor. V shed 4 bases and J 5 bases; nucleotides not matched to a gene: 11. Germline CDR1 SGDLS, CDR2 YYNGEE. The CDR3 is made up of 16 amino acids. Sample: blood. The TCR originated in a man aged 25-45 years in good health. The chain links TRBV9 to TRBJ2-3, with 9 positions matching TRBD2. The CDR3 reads CASSPEGAGGLDTQYF. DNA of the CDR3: TGTGCCAGCAGCCCCGAGGGAGCGGGGGGCCTAGATACGCAGTATTTT.